A single sample is the source of the 10 T cell receptor beta chains below, sequenced in a study of T cells in Graves' hyperthyroidism and ophthalmopathy (dated by TCRdb to between 2019 and 2020). Library preparation employed multiplex PCR. The reads were generated on an Illumina HiSeq 2000. The TCR beta CDR3 regions were amplified from the RNA transcripts. The TCR CDR3 was subjected to a first round of RT-PCR using the HTBI primer set and the Qiagen OneStep RT-PCR kit. TCRdb trimmed public reads at Q25 via fastp, called clones via MiXCR and kept in-frame beta chains. Identical CDR3 proteins give one entry, which carries the most common genes and DNA. Counted in this sample were fewer than 250,000 distinct CDR3 sequences; 15% to 20% of them appeared once. The ten largest make up around 30% of the sample. Material: blood. These receptors were taken from a woman aged 18-29 years with Graves' ophthalmopathy.

J is TRBJ1-2 and V is TRBV11-2, with D hard to call. Germline V gene lookup returns CDR1 SGHAT and CDR2 FQNNGV. Trimming removed 5 bases from V and 3 bases from J, with 7 bases in between. The CDR3 extends over 12 amino acids. The CDR3 loop reads CASSPSYYGYTF. In nucleotides, the CDR3 is TGTGCCAGCAGCCCCTCGTACTATGGCTACACCTTC.

This clonotype was counted a few times. The chain has TRBV28 and TRBJ2-2; TRBD2 aligns across 10 bases. The CDR3 sequence is 15 residues long. V was pared by 6 bases and J by 5 bases, with 6 bases of the junction left unmatched. Germline-derived CDR1 and CDR2 are MDHEN and SYDVKM. The CDR3, as DNA: TGTGCCAGCAGACCGAGCGGGAGGGATACCGGGGAGCTGTTTTTT. As protein: CASRPSGRDTGELFF.

This clonotype occurred many times. The chain has TRBV20-1 and TRBJ2-1; D remains unclear. V was trimmed by 1 base and J by 13 bases, leaving 8 bases between them. CDR3 length equals 10 residues. Germline V gives CDR1 DFQATT, CDR2 SNEGSKA (reference sequence). This CDR3 reads CSARVLVQFF. CDR3 coding DNA: TGCAGTGCTAGAGTACTCGTACAGTTCTTC.

The table lists this clonotype with many counts. The chain has TRBV9 and TRBJ2-3, with 9 positions matching TRBD2. Germline-derived CDR1 and CDR2 are SGDLS and YYNGEE. The CDR3 has 15 residues. Unmatched junction bases numbered 3, after V lost 0 bases and J lost 4 bases. The CDR3 DNA reads TGTGCCAGCAGCGTAGGCGCGGGAGGGCCAGATACGCAGTATTTT. Translating it yields CASSVGAGGPDTQYF. The variable domain in full, completed from reference TRBV9 and TRBJ2-3, reads DSGVTQTPKHLITATGQRVTLRCSPRSGDLSVYWYQQSLDQGLQFLIQYYNGEERAKGNILERFSAQQFPDLHSELNLSSLELGDSALYFCASSVGAGGPDTQYFGPGTRLTVL.

This chain links TRBV28 with TRBJ2-7; 13 bases line up with TRBD2. The germline CDR1 and CDR2 sequences are MDHEN and SYDVKM. The CDR3 is made up of 18 amino acids. V shed 7 bases, J shed 5 bases, and the junction held 17 bases outside the gene matches. The CDR3 here is CASNPTVRTSGSRNEQYF. Here the CDR3 DNA reads TGTGCCAGCAACCCAACGGTGAGGACTAGCGGGAGCAGGAACGAGCAGTACTTC.

V usage is TRBV5-4 and J usage is TRBJ2-3, with TRBD2 matching 11 bases. Unmatched junction bases numbered 9, after V lost 4 bases and J lost 5 bases. This CDR3 region has 16 residues. Germline lookup yields CDR1 SGHNT and CDR2 YYREEE (reference sequence). The CDR3: CASSVDTSGSIDTQYF. CDR3 nucleotides: TGTGCCAGCAGCGTTGATACTAGCGGGAGTATAGATACGCAGTATTTT.

This clonotype has at least ten counts. The chain is built from TRBV5-1 and TRBJ1-2, with 10 nucleotides matching TRBD1. Germline CDR1 is SGHRS and CDR2 is YFSETQ. V lost 0 bases to trimming and J lost 4 bases; unmatched junction nucleotides: 3. This CDR3 contains 15 residues. Here the CDR3 DNA reads TGCGCCAGCAGCTTGGAGGGACAGGGGTTCTATGGCTACACCTTC. Translating gives CASSLEGQGFYGYTF.

This clonotype was recorded many times. The genes are TRBV3-1 and TRBJ1-1, with D perhaps TRBD1 (5 bases). Germline V gene data show CDR1 as LGHDT and CDR2 as YNNKEL (reference sequence). The CDR3 totals 15 residues. The V end was cut by 1 base, the J end by 1 base, with 10 bases between. In nucleotides, the CDR3 is TGTGCCAGCAGCCAAGGGGGCAGGGCGAACACTGAAGCTTTCTTT. It specifies CASSQGGRANTEAFF.

This clonotype was seen more than once but under ten times. The V and J genes are TRBV7-2 and TRBJ1-1; a possible D gene is TRBD1 (6 bases). V shed 5 bases and J shed 10 bases, with 17 bases lying between them. The germline V gene has CDR1 SGHTA and CDR2 FQGNSA. The CDR3 runs 13 residues. The CDR3 region has the DNA TGTGCCAGCAGCCCAGGGGTGGTAGTCCCAGCTTTCTTT. It specifies CASSPGVVVPAFF.

This clonotype occurred many times. This chain links TRBV11-2 with TRBJ2-1; D remains unclear. Trimming stripped 5 bases from V and 6 bases from J, with 5 bases between. The CDR3 is 11 residues long. Looked up from germline, CDR1 is SGHAT and CDR2 is FQNNGV. CDR3 region: CASSTSNEQFF. The CDR3 DNA sequence: TGTGCCAGCAGCACGAGCAATGAGCAGTTCTTC.